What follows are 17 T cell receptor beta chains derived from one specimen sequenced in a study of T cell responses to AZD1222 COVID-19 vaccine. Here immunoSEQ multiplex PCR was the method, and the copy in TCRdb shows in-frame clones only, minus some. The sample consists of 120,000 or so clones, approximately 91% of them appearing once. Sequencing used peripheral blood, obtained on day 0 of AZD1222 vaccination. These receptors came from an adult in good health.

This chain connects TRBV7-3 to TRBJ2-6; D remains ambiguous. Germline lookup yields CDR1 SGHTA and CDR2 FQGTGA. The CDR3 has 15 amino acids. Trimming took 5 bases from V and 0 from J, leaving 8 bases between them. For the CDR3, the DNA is TGTGCCAGCAGCCCCAGTCCCTCTGGGGCCAACGTCCTGACTTTC. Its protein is CASSPSPSGANVLTF.

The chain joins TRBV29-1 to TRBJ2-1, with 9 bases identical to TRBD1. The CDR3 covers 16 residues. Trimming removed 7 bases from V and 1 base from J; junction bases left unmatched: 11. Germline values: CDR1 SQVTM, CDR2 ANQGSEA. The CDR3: CSALQGANPSYNEQFF. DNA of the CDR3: TGCAGCGCCTTACAGGGGGCAAATCCTTCCTACAATGAGCAGTTCTTC.

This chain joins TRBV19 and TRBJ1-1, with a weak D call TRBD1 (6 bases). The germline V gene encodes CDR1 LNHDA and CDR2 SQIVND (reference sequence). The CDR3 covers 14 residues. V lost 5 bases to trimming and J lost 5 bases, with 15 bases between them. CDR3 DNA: TGTGCCAGTAGTGCCCAAGGGGGGGGGACTGAAGCTTTCTTT. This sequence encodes CASSAQGGGTEAFF.

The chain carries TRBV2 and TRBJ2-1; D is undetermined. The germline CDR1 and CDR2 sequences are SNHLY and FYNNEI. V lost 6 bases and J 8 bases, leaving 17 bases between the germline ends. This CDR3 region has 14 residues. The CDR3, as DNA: TGTGCCAGCAGGGAGACCTCCTGGCAAGATGAGCAGTTCTTC. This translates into CASRETSWQDEQFF.

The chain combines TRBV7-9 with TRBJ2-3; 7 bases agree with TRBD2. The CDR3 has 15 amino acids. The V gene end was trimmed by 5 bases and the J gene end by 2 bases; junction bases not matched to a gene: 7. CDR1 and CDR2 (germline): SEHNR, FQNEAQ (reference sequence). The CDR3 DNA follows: TGTGCCAGCAGCAAGGTCAGCGGGACCACAGATACGCAGTATTTT. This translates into CASSKVSGTTDTQYF.

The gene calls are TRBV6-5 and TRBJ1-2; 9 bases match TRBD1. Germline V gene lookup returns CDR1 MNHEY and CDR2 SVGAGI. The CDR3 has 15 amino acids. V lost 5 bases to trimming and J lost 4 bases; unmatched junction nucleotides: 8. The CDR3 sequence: CASSTTGQGGYGYTF. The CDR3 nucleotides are TGTGCCAGCAGTACTACGGGACAGGGAGGCTATGGCTACACCTTC.

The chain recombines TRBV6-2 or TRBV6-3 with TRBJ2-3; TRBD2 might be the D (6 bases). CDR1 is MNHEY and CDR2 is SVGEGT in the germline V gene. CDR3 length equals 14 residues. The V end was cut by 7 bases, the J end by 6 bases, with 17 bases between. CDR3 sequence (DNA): TGTGCCAGCATCCCCTTTGCGGGGATCGATACGCAGTATTTT. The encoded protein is CASIPFAGIDTQYF.

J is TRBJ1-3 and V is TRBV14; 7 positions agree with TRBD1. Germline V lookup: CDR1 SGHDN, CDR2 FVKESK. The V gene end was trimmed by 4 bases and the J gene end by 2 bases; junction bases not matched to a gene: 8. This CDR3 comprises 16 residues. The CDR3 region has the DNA TGTGCCAGCAGCCCCCAGCAGGGGGTTACTGGAAACACCATATATTTT. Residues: CASSPQQGVTGNTIYF.

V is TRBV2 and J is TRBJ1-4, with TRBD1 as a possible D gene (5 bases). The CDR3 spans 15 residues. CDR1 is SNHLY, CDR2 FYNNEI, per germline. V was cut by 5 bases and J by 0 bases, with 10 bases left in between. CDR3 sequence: CASSPGGSTNEKLFF. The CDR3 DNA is TGTGCCAGCAGTCCCGGGGGGTCAACTAATGAAAAACTGTTTTTT.

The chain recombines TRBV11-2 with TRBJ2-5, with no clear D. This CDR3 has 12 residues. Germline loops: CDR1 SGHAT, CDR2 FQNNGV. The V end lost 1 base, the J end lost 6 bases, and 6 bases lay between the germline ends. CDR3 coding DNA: TGTGCCAGCAGCTTAGGAGCTCAGACCCAGTACTTC. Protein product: CASSLGAQTQYF. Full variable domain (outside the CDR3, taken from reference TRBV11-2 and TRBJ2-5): EAGVAQSPRYKIIEKRQSVAFWCNPISGHATLYWYQQILGQGPKLLIQFQNNGVVDDSQLPKDRFSAERLKGVDSTLKIQPAKLEDSAVYLCASSLGAQTQYFGPGTRLLVL.

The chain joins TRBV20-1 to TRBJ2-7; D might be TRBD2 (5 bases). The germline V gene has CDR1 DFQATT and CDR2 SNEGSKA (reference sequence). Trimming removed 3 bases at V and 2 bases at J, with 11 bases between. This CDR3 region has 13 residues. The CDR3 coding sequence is TGCAGTGCTAGTACGGGAAGCCCCTACGAGCAGTACTTC. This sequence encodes CSASTGSPYEQYF.

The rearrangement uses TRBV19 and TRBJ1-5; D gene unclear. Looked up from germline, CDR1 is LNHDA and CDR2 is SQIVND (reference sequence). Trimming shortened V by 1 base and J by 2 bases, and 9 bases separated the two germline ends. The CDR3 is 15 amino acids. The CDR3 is CASSIVSVGNQPQHF. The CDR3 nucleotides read TGTGCCAGTAGTATAGTTTCGGTCGGCAATCAGCCCCAGCATTTT.

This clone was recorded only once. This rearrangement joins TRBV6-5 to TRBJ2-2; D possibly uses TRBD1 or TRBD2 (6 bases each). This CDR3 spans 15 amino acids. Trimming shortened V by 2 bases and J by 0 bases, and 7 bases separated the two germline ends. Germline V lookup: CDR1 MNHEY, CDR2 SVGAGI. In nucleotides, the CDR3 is TGTGCCAGCAGTTACAGGGGGGCGAACACCGGGGAGCTGTTTTTT. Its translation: CASSYRGANTGELFF.

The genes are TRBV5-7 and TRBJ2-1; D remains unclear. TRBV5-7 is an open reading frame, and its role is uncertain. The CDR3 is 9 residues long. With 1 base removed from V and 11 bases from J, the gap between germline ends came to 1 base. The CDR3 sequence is CASSLKQFF. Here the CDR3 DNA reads TGTGCCAGCAGCTTGAAGCAGTTCTTC.

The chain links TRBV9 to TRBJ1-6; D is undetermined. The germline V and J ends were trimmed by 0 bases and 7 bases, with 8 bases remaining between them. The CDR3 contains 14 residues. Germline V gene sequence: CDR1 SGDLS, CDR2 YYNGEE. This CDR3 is CASSVEERNSPLHF. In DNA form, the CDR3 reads TGTGCCAGCAGCGTAGAAGAGAGGAATTCACCCCTCCACTTT.

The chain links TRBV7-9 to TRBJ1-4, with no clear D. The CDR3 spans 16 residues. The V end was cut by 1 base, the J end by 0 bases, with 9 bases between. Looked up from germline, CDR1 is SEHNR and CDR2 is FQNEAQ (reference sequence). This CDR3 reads CASSLVVGATNEKLFF. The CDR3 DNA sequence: TGTGCCAGCAGCTTAGTGGTCGGAGCAACTAATGAAAAACTGTTTTTT.

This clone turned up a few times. The DNA of the CDR3 is TGTGCCAGCAGGACAGAGTATAATTCACCCCTCCACTTT. This codes for CASRTEYNSPLHF. The chain combines TRBV21-1 with TRBJ1-6; the D segment call TRBD1 is taken from the table without a DNA check. TRBV21-1 is marked as a pseudogene. This CDR3 region has 13 residues.